The rows below give T cell receptor beta chains drawn from one sample of a study of cytomegalovirus exposure and HLA in healthy donors. The assay was immunoSEQ multiplex PCR, and TCRdb's table has in-frame clones only and misses some. This specimen shows about 200,000 clones; the ten leading clones hold about 1%. The sequencing sample was made of PBMCs. The receptors originated from a woman in her twenties or thirties in good health and CMV-seropositive. The CDR3 runs from the conserved cysteine through the conserved F or W. Each record gives: V gene, D gene, J gene, CDR3 protein, CDR3 DNA. D genes are given only for firm matches.

TRBV5-8,TRBD1,TRBJ2-7,CASSLLTGGFYEQYF,TGTGCCAGCAGCTTGTTAACAGGGGGCTTCTACGAGCAGTACTTC
TRBV6-5,-,TRBJ1-2,CASSPGLYYGYTF,TGTGCCAGCAGTCCGGGACTTTACTATGGCTACACCTTC
TRBV28,-,TRBJ1-2,CASRSYGYTF,TGTGCCAGCAGGAGCTATGGCTACACCTTC
TRBV6-5,TRBD2,TRBJ2-3,CASSYSAGATDTQYF,TGTGCCAGCAGTTACTCGGCGGGAGCCACAGATACGCAGTATTTT
TRBV7-9,-,TRBJ1-2,CASSSSSGALDYGYTF,TGTGCCAGCAGCTCATCCTCAGGGGCCCTAGACTATGGCTACACCTTC
TRBV19,TRBD2,TRBJ2-6,CASREQGGLAQSGANVLTF,TGTGCCAGCCGCGAGCAAGGTGGACTAGCCCAATCTGGGGCCAACGTCCTGACTTTC
TRBV11-2,TRBD1,TRBJ1-1,CASSPRAGGTEAFF,TGTGCCAGCAGCCCTAGGGCAGGGGGGACTGAAGCTTTCTTT
TRBV19,-,TRBJ2-1,CASSIGTEPSYNEQFF,TGTGCCAGTAGTATAGGGACAGAACCCTCCTACAATGAGCAGTTCTTC
TRBV7-9,TRBD1,TRBJ1-4,CASSQGQGREKLFF,TGTGCCAGCAGCCAAGGACAGGGGCGTGAAAAACTGTTTTTT
TRBV4-3,TRBD2,TRBJ2-1,CASSRDSGTSLYNEQFF,TGCGCCAGCAGCCGAGATTCCGGGACTAGCCTCTACAATGAGCAGTTCTTC
TRBV11-2,-,TRBJ2-3,CASSLGVASTDTQYF,TGTGCCAGCAGCTTAGGAGTCGCCAGCACAGATACGCAGTATTTT
TRBV7-8,TRBD1,TRBJ1-1,CASSFQTGKAFF,TGTGCCAGCAGCTTTCAGACAGGGAAAGCTTTCTTT
TRBV29-1,TRBD1,TRBJ2-1,CSVAHGQGVIYEQFF,TGCAGCGTTGCCCACGGGCAGGGGGTAATCTATGAGCAGTTCTTC
TRBV14,-,TRBJ2-3,CASSQEGEGPDTQYF,TGTGCCAGCAGCCAAGAAGGGGAAGGCCCAGATACGCAGTATTTT
TRBV2,-,TRBJ2-1,CATLCRGRSYNERFF,TGTGCCACCCTATGCAGGGGTCGGTCCTACAATGAGCGGTTCTTC
TRBV5-6,-,TRBJ2-5,CASSWEREGETQYF,TGTGCCAGCAGCTGGGAGAGGGAAGGAGAGACCCAGTACTTC
TRBV15,-,TRBJ2-7,CATSRGGGAYEQYF,TGTGCCACCAGCAGAGGCGGCGGAGCCTACGAGCAGTACTTC
TRBV11-2,TRBD1,TRBJ1-4,CASSLVSGGGEKLFF,TGTGCCAGCAGCTTAGTTTCAGGGGGCGGTGAAAAACTGTTTTTT
TRBV18,-,TRBJ1-1,CASSPLEGANEAFF,TGTGCCAGCTCACCACTTGAGGGCGCAAATGAAGCTTTCTTT
TRBV7-9,-,TRBJ1-1,CASSLQPDTEAFF,TGTGCCAGCAGCTTACAACCAGACACTGAAGCTTTCTTT
TRBV7-8,-,TRBJ2-2,CASSSREFEGTGELFF,TGTGCCAGCAGCTCCCGGGAGTTCGAAGGCACCGGGGAGCTGTTTTTT
TRBV4-3,-,TRBJ2-1,CASSQARENPSYNEQFF,TGCGCCAGCAGCCAAGCTAGAGAGAATCCTTCCTACAATGAGCAGTTCTTC
TRBV9,-,TRBJ2-2,CASSVRGNTGELFF,TGTGCCAGCAGCGTCAGGGGCAACACCGGGGAGCTGTTTTTT
TRBV7-6,-,TRBJ1-1,CASSLARAAQAFF,TGTGCCAGCAGCTTAGCGAGGGCAGCTCAAGCTTTCTTT
TRBV10-2,TRBD1,TRBJ1-4,CASSTGGGLNEKLFF,TGCGCCAGCAGTACAGGGGGGGGATTAAATGAAAAACTGTTTTTT
TRBV5-5,-,TRBJ2-7,CASSEQGYEQYF,TGTGCCAGCAGCGAACAGGGCTACGAGCAGTACTTC
TRBV30,-,TRBJ1-2,CAWGRGFYGYTF,TGTGCCTGGGGCCGGGGGTTCTATGGCTACACCTTC
TRBV6-5,-,TRBJ2-1,CASTSVGPNEQFF,TGTGCCAGCACCTCCGTGGGGCCGAATGAGCAGTTCTTC
TRBV30,TRBD2,TRBJ2-5,CAWSVGLAGETQYF,TGTGCCTGGAGTGTAGGGCTAGCGGGGGAGACCCAGTACTTC
TRBV10-1,-,TRBJ2-4,CASSERGRPQYF,TGCGCCAGCAGTGAGAGAGGGCGACCACAGTACTTC
TRBV10-3,-,TRBJ1-5,CAISEQGDQPQHF,TGTGCCATCAGTGAACAGGGTGATCAGCCCCAGCATTTT
TRBV27,-,TRBJ2-1,CASTTAHPYNEQFF,TGTGCCAGCACGACAGCTCACCCCTACAATGAGCAGTTCTTC
TRBV30,TRBD2,TRBJ2-7,CAWSVGTSGISYEQYF,TGTGCCTGGAGTGTAGGGACTAGCGGAATCTCCTACGAGCAGTACTTC
TRBV7-2,-,TRBJ2-7,CASSLGGVSSYEQYF,TGTGCCAGCAGCTTAGGGGGGGTCAGCTCCTACGAGCAGTACTTC
TRBV5-4,TRBD1,TRBJ2-2,CASSRDRGAGELFF,TGTGCCAGCAGCCGGGACAGGGGCGCCGGGGAGCTGTTTTTT
TRBV19,-,TRBJ1-1,CASKRQMNTEAFF,TGTGCCAGTAAGCGGCAAATGAACACTGAAGCTTTCTTT
TRBV30,TRBD2,TRBJ2-1,CAWRGLAAYNEQFF,TGTGCCTGGAGGGGGCTAGCGGCATACAATGAGCAGTTCTTC
TRBV7-2,-,TRBJ2-3,CARSFMTPTTRPTDTQYF,TGTGCCAGGAGCTTCATGACTCCTACTACAAGGCCAACAGATACGCAGTATTTT
TRBV27,-,TRBJ2-5,CASSLVAEETQYF,TGTGCCAGCAGTCTGGTGGCAGAAGAGACCCAGTACTTC
TRBV11-2,TRBD1,TRBJ2-7,CASRQGQGGSYEQYF,TGTGCCAGCAGGCAAGGACAGGGGGGCTCCTACGAGCAGTACTTC
TRBV10-3,TRBD1,TRBJ1-2,CAIGTGAYYGYTF,TGTGCCATAGGGACAGGGGCGTACTATGGCTACACCTTC
TRBV7-2,TRBD1,TRBJ1-2,CASSRPQGEKGYTF,TGTGCCAGCAGCCGTCCCCAGGGGGAAAAGGGCTACACCTTC
TRBV4-3,-,TRBJ1-2,CASSQEPVNYGYTF,TGCGCCAGCAGCCAAGAACCAGTTAACTATGGCTACACCTTC